Listed here is a single TCR beta chain. The antigen remains unidentified. For TCRbeta, the library was prepared with unique molecular identifiers. TCRdb re-derived calls from the PCR reads in MiXCR, one entry per CDR3 protein. The table has approximately 800,000 distinct CDR3 sequences, about 15% seen once. The data derive from a study of T-cell reconstitution after alpha-beta-depleted transplantation in children. Whole-study findings and limits: At day 60, the high TCRbeta diversity found in some patients originated from recipient T cells and thymic progenitors that had survived. From newly produced T cells came most of the T-cell counts and diversity one year after transplant. Roughly two months post-transplant, alpha-beta T cells reportedly originated from several hundred graft clones that had expanded.

Germline assignment: CDR1 DFQATT and CDR2 SNEGSKA (reference sequence). The CDR3 extends over 16 amino acids. V was clipped by 2 bases and J by 0 bases; unmatched bases: 6. The sample consisted of PBMCs, mostly from graft donor cells, taken 360 days after TCRalphabeta/CD19-depleted stem cell transplant. The gene calls are TRBV20-1 and TRBJ2-1, with 8 bases that match TRBD1. This receptor was obtained from a male patient aged 10-17 years who had a stem cell transplant for acute lymphoblastic leukemia, so the T cells may come from the graft donor. CDR3 sequence (DNA): TGCAGTGCTAGAAACCCAGGGACAGGCTCCTACAATGAGCAGTTCTTC. Protein product: CSARNPGTGSYNEQFF.